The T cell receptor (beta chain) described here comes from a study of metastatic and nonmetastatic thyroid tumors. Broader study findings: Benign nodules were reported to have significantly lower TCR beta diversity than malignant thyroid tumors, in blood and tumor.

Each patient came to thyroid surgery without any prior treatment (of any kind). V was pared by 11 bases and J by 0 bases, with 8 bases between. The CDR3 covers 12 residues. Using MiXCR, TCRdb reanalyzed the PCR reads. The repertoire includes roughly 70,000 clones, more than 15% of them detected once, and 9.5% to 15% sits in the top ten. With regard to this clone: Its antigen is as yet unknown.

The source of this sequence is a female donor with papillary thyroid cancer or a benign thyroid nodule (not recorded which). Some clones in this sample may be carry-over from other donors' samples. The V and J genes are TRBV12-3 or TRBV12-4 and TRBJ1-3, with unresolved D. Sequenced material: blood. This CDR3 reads CAGVTSGNTIYF. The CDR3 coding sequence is TGTGCCGGGGTTACCTCTGGAAACACCATATATTTT.